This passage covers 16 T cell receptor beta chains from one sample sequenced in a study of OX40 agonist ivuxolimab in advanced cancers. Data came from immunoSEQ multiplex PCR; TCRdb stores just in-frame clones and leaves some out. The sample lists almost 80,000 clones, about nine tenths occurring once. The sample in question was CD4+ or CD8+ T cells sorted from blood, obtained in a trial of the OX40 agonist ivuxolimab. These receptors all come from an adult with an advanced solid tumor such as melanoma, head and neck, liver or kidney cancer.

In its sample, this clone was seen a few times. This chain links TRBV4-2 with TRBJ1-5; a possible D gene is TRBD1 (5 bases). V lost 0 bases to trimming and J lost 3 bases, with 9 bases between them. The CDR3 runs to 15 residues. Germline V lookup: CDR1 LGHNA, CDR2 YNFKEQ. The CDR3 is CASSQEGQNNQPQHF. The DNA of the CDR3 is TGTGCCAGCAGCCAAGAAGGACAAAACAATCAGCCCCAGCATTTT.

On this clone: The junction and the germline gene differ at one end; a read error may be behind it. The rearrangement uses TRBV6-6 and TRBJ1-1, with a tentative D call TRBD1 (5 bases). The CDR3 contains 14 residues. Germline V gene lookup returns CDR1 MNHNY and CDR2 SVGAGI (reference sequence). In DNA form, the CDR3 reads TGTGCCAGCAGTGACTCAGGGAGGAGGACTGAAGCTTTCTTT. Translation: CASSDSGRRTEAFF.

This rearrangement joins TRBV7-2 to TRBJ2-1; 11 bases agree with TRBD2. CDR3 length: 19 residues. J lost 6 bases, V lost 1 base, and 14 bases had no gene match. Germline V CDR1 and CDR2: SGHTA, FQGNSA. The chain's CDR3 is CASSLVPPIAGGQGNEQFF. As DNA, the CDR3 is TGTGCCAGCAGCTTAGTTCCACCGATAGCGGGAGGGCAGGGCAATGAGCAGTTCTTC.

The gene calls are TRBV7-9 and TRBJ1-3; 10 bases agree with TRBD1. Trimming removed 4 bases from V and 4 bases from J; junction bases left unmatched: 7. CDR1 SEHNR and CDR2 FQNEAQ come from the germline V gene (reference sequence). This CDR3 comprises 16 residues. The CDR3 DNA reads TGTGCCAGCAGCTCATCCGGGACAGGGGCCGGAAACACCATATATTTT. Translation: CASSSSGTGAGNTIYF.

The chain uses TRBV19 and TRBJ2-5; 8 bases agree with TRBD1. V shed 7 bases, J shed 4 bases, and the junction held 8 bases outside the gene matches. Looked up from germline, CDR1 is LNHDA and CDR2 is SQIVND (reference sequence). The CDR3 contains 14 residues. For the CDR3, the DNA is TGTGCCAGTAACCCGAGACAGGGGTCAGAGACCCAGTACTTC. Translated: CASNPRQGSETQYF.

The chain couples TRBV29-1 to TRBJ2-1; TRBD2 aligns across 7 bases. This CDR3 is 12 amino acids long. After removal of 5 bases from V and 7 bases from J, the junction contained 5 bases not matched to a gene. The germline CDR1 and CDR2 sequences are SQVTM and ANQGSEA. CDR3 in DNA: TGCAGCGTTCGCGGGGGACCGAATGAGCAGTTCTTC. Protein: CSVRGGPNEQFF.

The CDR3 nucleotides are TGTGCCAGCAGTTACTCGTCCTACTTGGGAGATACGCAGTATTTT. Protein sequence: CASSYSSYLGDTQYF. V and J are TRBV6-5 and TRBJ2-3; no firm D call. Trimming took off 0 bases at V and 5 bases at J, with 12 bases between the two ends. The CDR3 totals 15 residues. Germline assignment: CDR1 MNHEY and CDR2 SVGAGI.

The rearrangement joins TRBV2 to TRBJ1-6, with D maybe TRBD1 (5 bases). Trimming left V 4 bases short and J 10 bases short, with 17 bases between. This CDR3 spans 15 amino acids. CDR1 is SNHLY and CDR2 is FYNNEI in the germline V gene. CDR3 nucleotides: TGTGCCAGCAGTGCAGGGCCCCTTCCAGGCTCACCCCTCCACTTT. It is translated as CASSAGPLPGSPLHF.

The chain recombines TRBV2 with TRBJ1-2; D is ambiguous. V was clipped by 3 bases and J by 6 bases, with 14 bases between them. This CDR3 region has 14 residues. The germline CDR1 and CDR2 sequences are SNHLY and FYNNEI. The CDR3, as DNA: TGTGCCAGCAGTGATTTTCCCGGGTTTGATGGCTACACCTTC. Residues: CASSDFPGFDGYTF.

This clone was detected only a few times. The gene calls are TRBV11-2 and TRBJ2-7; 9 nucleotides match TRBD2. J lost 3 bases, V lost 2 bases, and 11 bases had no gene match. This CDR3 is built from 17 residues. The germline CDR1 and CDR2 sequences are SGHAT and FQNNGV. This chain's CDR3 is CASSLSGSASGIYEQYF. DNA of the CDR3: TGTGCCAGCAGCTTAAGTGGGTCGGCTAGCGGGATCTACGAGCAGTACTTC.

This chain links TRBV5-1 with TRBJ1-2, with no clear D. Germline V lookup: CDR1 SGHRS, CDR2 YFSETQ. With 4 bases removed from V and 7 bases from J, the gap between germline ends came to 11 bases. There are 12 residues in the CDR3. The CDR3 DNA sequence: TGCGCCAGCAGCCTAACAGAGGGTGGCTACACCTTC. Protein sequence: CASSLTEGGYTF.

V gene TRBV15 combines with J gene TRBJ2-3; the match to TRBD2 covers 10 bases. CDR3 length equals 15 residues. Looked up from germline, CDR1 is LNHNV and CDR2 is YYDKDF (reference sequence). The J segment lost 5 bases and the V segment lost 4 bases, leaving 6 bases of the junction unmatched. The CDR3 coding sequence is TGTGCCACCAGCACCCTAGCGGGAGTCAAAGATACGCAGTATTTT. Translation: CATSTLAGVKDTQYF.

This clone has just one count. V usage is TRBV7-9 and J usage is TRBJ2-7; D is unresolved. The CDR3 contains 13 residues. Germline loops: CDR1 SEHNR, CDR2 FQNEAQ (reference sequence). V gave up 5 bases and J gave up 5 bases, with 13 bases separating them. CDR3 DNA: TGTGCCAGCAGCCAAACGGCAGGTAACGAGCAGTACTTC. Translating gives CASSQTAGNEQYF.

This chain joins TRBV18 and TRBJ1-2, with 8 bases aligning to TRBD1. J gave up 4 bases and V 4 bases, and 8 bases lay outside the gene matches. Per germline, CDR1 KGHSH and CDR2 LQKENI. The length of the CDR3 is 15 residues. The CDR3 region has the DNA TGTGCCAGCTCACTACAACGGGACAGGACCTATGGCTACACCTTC. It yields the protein CASSLQRDRTYGYTF.

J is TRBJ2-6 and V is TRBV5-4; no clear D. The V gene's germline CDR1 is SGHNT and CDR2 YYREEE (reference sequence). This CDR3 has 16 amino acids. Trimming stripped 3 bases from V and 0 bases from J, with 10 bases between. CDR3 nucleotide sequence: TGTGCCAGCAGCTCAACATCGCTCTCTGGGGCCAACGTCCTGACTTTC. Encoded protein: CASSSTSLSGANVLTF.

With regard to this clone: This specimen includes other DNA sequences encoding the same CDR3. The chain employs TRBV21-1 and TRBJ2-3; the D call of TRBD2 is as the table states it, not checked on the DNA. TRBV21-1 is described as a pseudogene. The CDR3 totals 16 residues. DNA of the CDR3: TGTGCCAGCCAGCGCCGAATGAGGGCTGCCACAGATACACAGTATTTT. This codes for CASQRRMRAATDTQYF.